This TCR beta chain originates from a study of OX40 agonist ivuxolimab in advanced cancers. Study at large: Those treated in dose escalation had hepatocellular carcinoma, melanoma, renal cell cancer or head and neck cancer.

V was shortened by 0 bases and J by 3 bases, with 11 bases between the two germline ends. This CDR3 region has 15 residues. In germline, CDR1 is SGHRS, CDR2 YFSETQ. Broader study findings: There was clonal expansion of CD4+ and CD8+ blood T cells by week 6 at 0.1 to 3.0 mg/kg.

Libraries were prepared by immunoSEQ multiplex PCR; TCRdb keeps only in-frame clonotypes and omits some of them. Of tens of thousands of clones detected, over 75% appear once; the ten largest clones hold over 0.5%. A note on this clone: Its matching antigen is unknown.

The sequenced sample was CD4+ or CD8+ T cells sorted from blood, obtained in a trial of the OX40 agonist ivuxolimab. V usage is TRBV5-1 and J usage is TRBJ2-3, with D perhaps matching TRBD1 (5 bases). The receptor's source is an adult with an advanced solid tumor such as melanoma, head and neck, liver or kidney cancer. This CDR3 reads CASSLAGHETDTQYF. The CDR3 DNA is TGCGCCAGCAGCTTGGCCGGACATGAGACAGATACGCAGTATTTT.